The clone carrying this T cell receptor beta chain is medium-sized within its sample. The antigen is not known. The CDR3 has 14 residues. The V and J ends lost 5 bases and 2 bases, in that order; junction bases with no gene match: 5. Germline assignment: CDR1 MDHEN and CDR2 SYDVKM. The sample belongs to a study of T-cell reconstitution after alpha-beta-depleted transplantation in children. General study points: When one year had passed after transplant, most T-cell counts and diversity came from newly produced T cells. Surviving recipient T cells and intrathymic progenitors accounted for some patients' high TCRbeta diversity at day 60. There were reportedly several hundred expanded graft clones from which alpha-beta T cells came about two months after transplant.

Construction of the TCRbeta library involved unique molecular identifiers. TCRdb re-analysed the PCR reads in MiXCR, keeping a single row per CDR3 protein. The repertoire consists of about 300,000 distinct CDR3 sequences, with 7.5% to 9% occurring once and the leading ten covering over 7.5%. Sequences were derived from peripheral blood, sampled 360 days after TCRalphabeta/CD19-depleted stem cell transplant. The rearrangement uses TRBV28 and TRBJ1-2; TRBD1 matches 7 bases. This TCR came from a female patient aged 2-9 years who had a stem cell transplant for Fanconi anemia, so the T cells may come from the graft donor. This chain's CDR3 is CASSRPGQNYGYTF. DNA for the CDR3: TGTGCCAGCAGTCGACCGGGACAGAACTATGGCTACACCTTC.